This section outlines one TCR beta chain sequence together with its context. The antigen is undetermined. The CDR3 length is 12 residues. CDR1 SQVTM and CDR2 ANQGSEA come from the germline V gene. V lost 6 bases and J lost 5; bases outside the gene matches: 5. The sample is drawn from a study of OX40 agonist ivuxolimab in advanced cancers. Study-level information: Patients got intravenous ivuxolimab at 0.01 to 10 mg/kg every 2 weeks. General study points: In general, CD8+ T cells held more expanded clones than CD4+ did, on average. Both CD4+ and CD8+ T cell populations in blood had undergone clonal expansion by week 6 at 0.1 to 3.0 mg/kg.

Method: immunoSEQ multiplex PCR; TCRdb's copy keeps in-frame clones and lacks some. Altogether some 100,000 clones are present, about 89% being singletons, with the ten largest covering around 0.16%. The investigators sampled blood at baseline, at cycle 4 day 1, and at cycle 7 day 1. The sequenced sample was CD4+ or CD8+ T cells sorted from blood, obtained in a trial of the OX40 agonist ivuxolimab. This TCR was recovered from an adult with an advanced solid tumor such as melanoma, head and neck, liver or kidney cancer. The chain employs TRBV29-1 and TRBJ2-3; 7 nucleotides match TRBD2. CDR3 sequence (DNA): TGCAGCGTCGGAGGCGGGGGAGATACGCAGTATTTT. Its translation: CSVGGGGDTQYF.